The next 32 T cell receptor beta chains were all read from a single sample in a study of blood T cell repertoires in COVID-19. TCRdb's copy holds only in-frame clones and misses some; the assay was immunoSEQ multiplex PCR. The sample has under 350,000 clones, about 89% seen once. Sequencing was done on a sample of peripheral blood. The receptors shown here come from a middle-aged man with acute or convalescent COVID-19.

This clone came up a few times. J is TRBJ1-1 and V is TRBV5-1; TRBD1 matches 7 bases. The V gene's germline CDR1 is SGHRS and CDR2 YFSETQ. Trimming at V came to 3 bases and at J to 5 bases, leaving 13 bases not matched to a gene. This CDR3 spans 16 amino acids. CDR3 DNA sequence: TGCGCCAGCAGCTCCGGACAGGCGGTCGTGTGGACTGAAGCTTTCTTT. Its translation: CASSSGQAVVWTEAFF.

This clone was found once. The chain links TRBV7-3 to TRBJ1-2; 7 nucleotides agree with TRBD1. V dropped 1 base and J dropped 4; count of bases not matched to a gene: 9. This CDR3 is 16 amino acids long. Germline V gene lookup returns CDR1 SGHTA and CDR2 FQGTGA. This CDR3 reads CASSLNGGTDLYGYTF. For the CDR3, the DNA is TGTGCCAGCAGCTTAAACGGAGGGACAGACCTCTATGGCTACACCTTC.

Here the CDR3 DNA reads TGTGCCAGCAGCGTCAGATCACAGGCCCTGAACACTGAAGCTTTCTTT. It yields the protein CASSVRSQALNTEAFF. The chain couples TRBV9 to TRBJ1-1; TRBD1 is a possible D gene (5 bases). In germline, CDR1 is SGDLS, CDR2 YYNGEE. The CDR3 has 16 residues. With 2 bases removed from V and 0 bases from J, the gap between germline ends came to 14 bases. Supplemented by reference TRBV9 and TRBJ1-1, the full variable domain reads DSGVTQTPKHLITATGQRVTLRCSPRSGDLSVYWYQQSLDQGLQFLIQYYNGEERAKGNILERFSAQQFPDLHSELNLSSLELGDSALYFCASSVRSQALNTEAFFGQGTRLTVV.

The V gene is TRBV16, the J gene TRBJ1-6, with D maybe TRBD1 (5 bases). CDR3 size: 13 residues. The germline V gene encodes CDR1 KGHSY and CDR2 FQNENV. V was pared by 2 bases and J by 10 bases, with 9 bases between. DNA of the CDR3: TGTGCCAGCAGCCAAGCAAGGGGCTCACCCCTCCACTTT. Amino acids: CASSQARGSPLHF.

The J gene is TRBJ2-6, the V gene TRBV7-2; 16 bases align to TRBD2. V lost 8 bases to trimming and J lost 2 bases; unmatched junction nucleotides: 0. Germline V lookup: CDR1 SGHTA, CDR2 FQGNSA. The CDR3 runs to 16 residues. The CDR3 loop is CASGTSGGAGANVLTF. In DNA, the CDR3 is TGTGCCAGCGGGACTAGCGGGGGGGCTGGGGCCAACGTCCTGACTTTC.

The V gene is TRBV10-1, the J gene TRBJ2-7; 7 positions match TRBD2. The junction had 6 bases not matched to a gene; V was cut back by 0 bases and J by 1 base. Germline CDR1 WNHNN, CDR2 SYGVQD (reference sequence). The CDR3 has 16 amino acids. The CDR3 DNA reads TGCGCCAGCAGTGAGTCGCCGGAGCGGGGATCCTACGAGCAGTACTTC. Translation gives CASSESPERGSYEQYF.

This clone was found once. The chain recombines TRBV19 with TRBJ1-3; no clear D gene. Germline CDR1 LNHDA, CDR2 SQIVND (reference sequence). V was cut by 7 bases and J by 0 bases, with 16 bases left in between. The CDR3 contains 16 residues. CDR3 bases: TGTGCCAGTACCCTGCCAGGTTCGAGCTCTGGAAACACCATATATTTT. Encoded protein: CASTLPGSSSGNTIYF.

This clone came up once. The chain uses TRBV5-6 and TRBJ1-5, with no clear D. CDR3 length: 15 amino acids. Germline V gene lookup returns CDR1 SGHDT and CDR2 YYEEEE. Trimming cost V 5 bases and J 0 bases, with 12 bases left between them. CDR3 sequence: CASSSTMISNQPQHF. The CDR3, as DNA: TGTGCCAGCAGTTCCACAATGATTAGCAATCAGCCCCAGCATTTT.

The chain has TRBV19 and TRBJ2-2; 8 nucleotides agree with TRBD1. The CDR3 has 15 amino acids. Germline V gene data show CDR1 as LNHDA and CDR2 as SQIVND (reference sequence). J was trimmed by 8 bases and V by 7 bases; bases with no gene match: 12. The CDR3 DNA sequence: TGTGCCAGTATCCCCGGGACAGGACCTTATGGGGAGCTGTTTTTT. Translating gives CASIPGTGPYGELFF.

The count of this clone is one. The CDR3 loop reads CASSEAWDKNTEAFF. CDR3 nucleotide sequence: TGTGCCAGCAGTGAAGCGTGGGACAAGAACACTGAAGCTTTCTTT. The rearrangement links TRBV6-1 to TRBJ1-1, with a possible D match to TRBD1 (6 bases). V lost 0 bases and J 1 base, leaving 9 bases between the germline ends. In germline, CDR1 is MNHNS, CDR2 SASEGT. The CDR3 covers 15 residues.

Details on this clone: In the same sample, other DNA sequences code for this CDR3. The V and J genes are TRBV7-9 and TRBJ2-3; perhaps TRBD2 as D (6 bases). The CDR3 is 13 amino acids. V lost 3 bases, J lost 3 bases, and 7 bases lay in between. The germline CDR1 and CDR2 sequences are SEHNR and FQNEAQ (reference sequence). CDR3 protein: CASSFGSTDTQYF. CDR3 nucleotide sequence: TGTGCCAGCAGCTTCGGGAGTACAGATACGCAGTATTTT.

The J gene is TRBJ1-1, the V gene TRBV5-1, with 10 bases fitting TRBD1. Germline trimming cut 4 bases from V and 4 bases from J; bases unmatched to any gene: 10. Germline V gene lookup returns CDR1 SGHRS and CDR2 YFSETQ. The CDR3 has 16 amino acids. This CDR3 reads CASSRTIGQGGTEAFF. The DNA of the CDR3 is TGCGCCAGCAGCCGCACGATTGGACAGGGGGGCACTGAAGCTTTCTTT.

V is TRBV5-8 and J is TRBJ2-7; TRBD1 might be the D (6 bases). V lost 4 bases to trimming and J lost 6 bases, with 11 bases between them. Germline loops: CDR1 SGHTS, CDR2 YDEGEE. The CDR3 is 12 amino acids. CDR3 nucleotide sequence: TGTGCCAGCAGCCGAGACAGGCGCGAGCAGTACTTC. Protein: CASSRDRREQYF. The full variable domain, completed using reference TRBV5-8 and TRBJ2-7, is EAGVTQSPTHLIKTRGQQATLRCSPISGHTSVYWYQQALGLGLQFLLWYDEGEERNRGNFPPRFSGRQFPNYSSELNVNALELEDSALYLCASSRDRREQYFGPGTRLTVT.

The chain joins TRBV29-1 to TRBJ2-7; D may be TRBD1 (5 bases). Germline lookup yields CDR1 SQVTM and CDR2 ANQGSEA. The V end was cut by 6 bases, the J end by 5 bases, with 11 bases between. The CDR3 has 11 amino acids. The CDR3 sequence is CSVARVNEQYF. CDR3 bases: TGCAGCGTCGCCAGGGTGAACGAGCAGTACTTC.

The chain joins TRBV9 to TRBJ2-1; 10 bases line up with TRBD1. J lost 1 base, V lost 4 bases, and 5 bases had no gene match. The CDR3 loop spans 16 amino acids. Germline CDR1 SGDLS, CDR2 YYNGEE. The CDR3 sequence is CASSPRGQGSYNEQFF. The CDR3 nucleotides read TGTGCCAGCAGCCCGAGGGGACAGGGGTCCTACAATGAGCAGTTCTTC.

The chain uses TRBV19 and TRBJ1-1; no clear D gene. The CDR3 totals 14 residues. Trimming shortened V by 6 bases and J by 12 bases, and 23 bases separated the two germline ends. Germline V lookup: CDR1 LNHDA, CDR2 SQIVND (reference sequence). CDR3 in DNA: TGTGCCAGTAGATCGGGGAACACCCTTAGTGGGACTTTCTTT. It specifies CASRSGNTLSGTFF. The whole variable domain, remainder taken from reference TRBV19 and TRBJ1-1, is DGGITQSPKYLFRKEGQNVTLSCEQNLNHDAMYWYRQDPGQGLRLIYYSQIVNDFQKGDIAEGYSVSREKKESFPLTVTSAQKNPTAFYLCASRSGNTLSGTFFGQGTRLTVV.

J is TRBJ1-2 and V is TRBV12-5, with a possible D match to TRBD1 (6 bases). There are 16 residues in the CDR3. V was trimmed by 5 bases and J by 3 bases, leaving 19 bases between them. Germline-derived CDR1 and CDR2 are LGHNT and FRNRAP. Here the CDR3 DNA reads TGTGCTAGTGGTGAATACGAAATACAGGGCCACTATGGCTACACCTTC. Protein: CASGEYEIQGHYGYTF.

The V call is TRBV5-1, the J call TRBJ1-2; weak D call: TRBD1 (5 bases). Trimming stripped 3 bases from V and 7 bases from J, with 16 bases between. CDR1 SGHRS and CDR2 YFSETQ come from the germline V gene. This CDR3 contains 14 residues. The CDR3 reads CASSSGGESAGYTF. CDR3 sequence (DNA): TGCGCCAGCAGCTCTGGGGGGGAGTCGGCTGGCTACACCTTC.

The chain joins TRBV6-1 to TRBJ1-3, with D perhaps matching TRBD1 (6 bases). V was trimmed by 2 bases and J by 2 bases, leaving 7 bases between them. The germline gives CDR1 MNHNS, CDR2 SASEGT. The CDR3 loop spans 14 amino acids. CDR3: CASSEQGTGNTIYF. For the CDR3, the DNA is TGTGCCAGCAGTGAACAGGGGACTGGAAACACCATATATTTT.

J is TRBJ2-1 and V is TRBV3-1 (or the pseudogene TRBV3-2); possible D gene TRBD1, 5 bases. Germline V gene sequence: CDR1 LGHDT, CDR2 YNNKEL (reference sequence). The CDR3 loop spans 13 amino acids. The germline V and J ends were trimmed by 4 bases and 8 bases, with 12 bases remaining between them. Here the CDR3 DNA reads TGTGCCAGCAGCCGAAGGGGTTCGGATGAGCAGTTCTTC. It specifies CASSRRGSDEQFF.

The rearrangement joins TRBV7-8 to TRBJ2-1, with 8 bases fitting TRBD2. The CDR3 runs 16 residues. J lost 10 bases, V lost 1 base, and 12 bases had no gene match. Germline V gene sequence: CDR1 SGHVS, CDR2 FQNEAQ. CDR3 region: CASSLGGTRVAGEQFF. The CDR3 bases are TGTGCCAGCAGCTTAGGAGGGACTAGGGTGGCGGGAGAGCAGTTCTTC.

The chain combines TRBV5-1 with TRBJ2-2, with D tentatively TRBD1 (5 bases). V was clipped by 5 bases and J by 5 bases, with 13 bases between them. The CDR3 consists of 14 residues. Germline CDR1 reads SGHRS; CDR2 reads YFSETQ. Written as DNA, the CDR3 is TGCGCCAGCAGTCCATTGGGGCTTACCGGGGAGCTGTTTTTT. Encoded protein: CASSPLGLTGELFF. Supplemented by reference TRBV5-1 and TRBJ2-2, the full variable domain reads KAGVTQTPRYLIKTRGQQVTLSCSPISGHRSVSWYQQTPGQGLQFLFEYFSETQRNKGNFPGRFSGRQFSNSRSEMNVSTLELGDSALYLCASSPLGLTGELFFGEGSRLTVL.

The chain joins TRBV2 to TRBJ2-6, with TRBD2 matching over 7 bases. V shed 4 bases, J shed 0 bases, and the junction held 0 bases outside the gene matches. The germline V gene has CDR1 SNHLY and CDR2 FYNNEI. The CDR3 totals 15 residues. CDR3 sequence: CASSAGGSGANVLTF. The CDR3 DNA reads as TGTGCCAGCAGTGCGGGGGGCTCTGGGGCCAACGTCCTGACTTTC.

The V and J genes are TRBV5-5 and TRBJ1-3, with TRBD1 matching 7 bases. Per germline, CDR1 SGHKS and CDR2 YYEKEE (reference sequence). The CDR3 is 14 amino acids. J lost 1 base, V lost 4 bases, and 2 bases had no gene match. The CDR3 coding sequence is TGTGCCAGCAGCGCAGGGGGATCTGGAAACACCATATATTTT. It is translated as CASSAGGSGNTIYF.

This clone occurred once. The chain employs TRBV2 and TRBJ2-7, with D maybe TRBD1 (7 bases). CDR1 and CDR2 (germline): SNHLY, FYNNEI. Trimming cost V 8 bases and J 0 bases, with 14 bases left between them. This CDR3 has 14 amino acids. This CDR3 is CASLEGAGSYEQYF. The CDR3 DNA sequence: TGTGCCAGCCTGGAGGGGGCCGGCTCCTACGAGCAGTACTTC. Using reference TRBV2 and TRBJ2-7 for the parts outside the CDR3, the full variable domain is EPEVTQTPSHQVTQMGQEVILRCVPISNHLYFYWYRQILGQKVEFLVSFYNNEISEKSEIFDDQFSVERPDGSNFTLKIRSTKLEDSAMYFCASLEGAGSYEQYFGPGTRLTVT.

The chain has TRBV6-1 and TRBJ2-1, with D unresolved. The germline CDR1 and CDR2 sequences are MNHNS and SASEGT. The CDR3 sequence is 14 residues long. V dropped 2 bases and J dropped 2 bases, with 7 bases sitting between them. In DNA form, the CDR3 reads TGTGCCAGCAGTGAAACAAGAACCTACAATGAGCAGTTCTTC. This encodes CASSETRTYNEQFF.

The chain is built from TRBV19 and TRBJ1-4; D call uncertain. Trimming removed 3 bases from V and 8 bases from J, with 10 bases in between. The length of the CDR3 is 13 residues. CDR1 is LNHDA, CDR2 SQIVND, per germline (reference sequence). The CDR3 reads CASSIQVGEKLFF. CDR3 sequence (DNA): TGTGCCAGTAGTATCCAGGTTGGAGAAAAACTGTTTTTT.

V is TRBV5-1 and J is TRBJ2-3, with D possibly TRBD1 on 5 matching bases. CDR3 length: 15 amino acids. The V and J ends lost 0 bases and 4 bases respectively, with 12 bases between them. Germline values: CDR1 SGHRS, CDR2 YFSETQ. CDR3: CASSLAQGWADTQYF. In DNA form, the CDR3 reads TGCGCCAGCAGCTTGGCGCAGGGATGGGCAGATACGCAGTATTTT. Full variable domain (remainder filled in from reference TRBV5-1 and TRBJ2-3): KAGVTQTPRYLIKTRGQQVTLSCSPISGHRSVSWYQQTPGQGLQFLFEYFSETQRNKGNFPGRFSGRQFSNSRSEMNVSTLELGDSALYLCASSLAQGWADTQYFGPGTRLTVL.

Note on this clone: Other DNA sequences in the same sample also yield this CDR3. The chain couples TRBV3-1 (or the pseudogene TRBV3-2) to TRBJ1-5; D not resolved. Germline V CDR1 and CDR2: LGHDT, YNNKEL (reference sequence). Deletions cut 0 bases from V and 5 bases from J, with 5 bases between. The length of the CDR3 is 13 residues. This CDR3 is CASSQDRDQPQHF. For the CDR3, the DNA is TGTGCCAGCAGCCAAGATCGGGATCAGCCCCAGCATTTT.

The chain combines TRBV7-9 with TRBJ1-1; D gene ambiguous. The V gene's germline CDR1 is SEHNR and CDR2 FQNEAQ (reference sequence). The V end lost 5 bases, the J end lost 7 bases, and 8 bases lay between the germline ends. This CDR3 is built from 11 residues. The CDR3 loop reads CASSPQVEAFF. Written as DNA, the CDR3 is TGTGCCAGCAGCCCGCAGGTTGAAGCTTTCTTT. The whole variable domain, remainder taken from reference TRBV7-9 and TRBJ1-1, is DTGVSQNPRHKITKRGQNVTFRCDPISEHNRLYWYRQTLGQGPEFLTYFQNEAQLEKSRLLSDRFSAERPKGSFSTLEIQRTEQGDSAMYLCASSPQVEAFFGQGTRLTVV.

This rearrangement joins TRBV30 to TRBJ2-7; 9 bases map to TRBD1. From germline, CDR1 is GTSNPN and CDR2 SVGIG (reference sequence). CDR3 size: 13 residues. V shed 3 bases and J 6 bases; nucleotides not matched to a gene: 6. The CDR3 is CAWSSGTGSEQYF. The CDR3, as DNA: TGTGCCTGGAGCTCCGGGACAGGGTCCGAGCAGTACTTC.

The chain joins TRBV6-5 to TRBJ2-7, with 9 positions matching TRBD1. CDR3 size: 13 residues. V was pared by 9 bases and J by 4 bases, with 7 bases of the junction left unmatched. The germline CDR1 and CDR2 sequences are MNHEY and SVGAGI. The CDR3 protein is CASSRQGEYEQYF. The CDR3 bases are TGTGCCAGTTCTAGACAGGGGGAGTACGAGCAGTACTTC.